Presented here are 12 T cell receptor beta chains from one specimen sequenced in a study of post-analysis software for immune sequencing data. These receptors are not linked to any known antigen. The library was made from cDNA and included unique molecular identifiers. TCRdb reprocessed the PCR reads with MiXCR, giving one entry per CDR3 protein. This repertoire shows about 760,000 distinct CDR3 sequences, approximately 30% found once; its top ten account for 0.5% to 0.6%. Whole-study findings and limits: Five or six TRBV segments were significantly more frequent in patients than in controls. TRBV5-6, TRBV5-1 and TRBV20-1 were among these segments.

The sample taken for sequencing was blood. These receptors came from a girl aged 10 to 17 with multiple sclerosis.

The chain has TRBV5-6 and TRBJ2-1, with TRBD2 matching over 10 bases. CDR3 length equals 21 residues. Trimming removed 0 bases from V and 6 bases from J; junction bases left unmatched: 21. The germline gives CDR1 SGHDT, CDR2 YYEEEE. The CDR3: CASSLAKLGGELAGRLNEQFF. In nucleotides, the CDR3 is TGTGCCAGCAGCTTGGCGAAATTAGGGGGGGAACTAGCGGGAAGACTCAATGAGCAGTTCTTC.

In DNA, the CDR3 is TGTGCCATCAGTGAGTCAGTAGGGAGGGGAGGGGATCAGCCCCAGCATTTT. It is translated as CAISESVGRGGDQPQHF. The J gene is TRBJ1-5, the V gene TRBV10-3, with TRBD1 as a possible D gene (5 bases). Germline CDR1 ENHRY, CDR2 SYGVKD. This CDR3 is built from 17 residues. The V end lost 0 bases, the J end lost 5 bases, and 17 bases lay between the germline ends.

About this clonotype itself: At one end the junction does not follow the germline gene, possibly because of a read error. The V call is TRBV12-3 or TRBV12-4, the J call TRBJ2-3; D is uncertain. This CDR3 has 15 residues. CDR3 bases: TGTGCCAGCAGCCTCTTCACCCCGGGCACAGATACGGAGTATTTT. As protein: CASSLFTPGTDTEYF.

This clonotype was counted only a few times. As DNA, the CDR3 is TGTGCCAGCAGAAGAAGCGGGGGGGCTGTAAATGAGCAGTTCTTC. This encodes CASRRSGGAVNEQFF. The chain combines TRBV6-4 with TRBJ2-1; 10 positions agree with TRBD2. The CDR3 extends over 15 amino acids. The V gene end was trimmed by 6 bases and the J gene end by 7 bases; junction bases not matched to a gene: 9. Germline-derived CDR1 and CDR2 are MRHNA and SNTAGT.

V usage is TRBV27 and J usage is TRBJ2-3; the D gene is possibly TRBD1 (6 bases). Trimming took 5 bases from V and 5 from J, leaving 17 bases between them. CDR3 length: 15 residues. Germline V gives CDR1 MNHEY, CDR2 SMNVEV (reference sequence). The CDR3 DNA reads TGTGCCAGCAGTGCACAGGGAGCTGAGGTAGATACGCAGTATTTT. This encodes CASSAQGAEVDTQYF.

Note on this clonotype: Compared with germline, one end of the junction differs, possibly owing to a read error. The chain couples TRBV10-3 to TRBJ1-2; D is uncertain. Per germline, CDR1 ENHRY and CDR2 SYGVKD. The CDR3 consists of 14 residues. The CDR3 bases are TGTGCCATCAGGGAGTCAGCGAGTTACTATGGCTACACCTTC. Its translation: CAIRESASYYGYTF.

This clonotype was recorded many times. The chain has TRBV5-1 and TRBJ2-5; D ambiguous. With 0 bases removed from V and 1 base from J, the gap between germline ends came to 7 bases. The CDR3 is 14 residues long. Germline-derived CDR1 and CDR2 are SGHRS and YFSETQ. This CDR3 reads CASSLDTFQETQYF. CDR3 in DNA: TGCGCCAGCAGCTTGGACACCTTCCAAGAGACCCAGTACTTC.

This clonotype was observed a few times. DNA of the CDR3: TGCGCCAGCAGCCGCGATCCGGGGGGAGATGAAAAACTGTTTTTT. The encoded protein is CASSRDPGGDEKLFF. This chain uses TRBV4-1 with TRBJ1-4; possible D gene TRBD1, 5 bases. This CDR3 contains 15 residues. V was clipped by 4 bases and J by 6 bases, with 15 bases between them. CDR1 is MGHRA and CDR2 is YSYEKL in the germline V gene.

Only a few counts were recorded for this clonotype. The gene calls are TRBV27 and TRBJ2-3, with D tentatively TRBD2 (6 bases). The germline V gene has CDR1 MNHEY and CDR2 SMNVEV (reference sequence). This CDR3 is built from 12 residues. V lost 6 bases to trimming and J lost 5 bases, with 9 bases between them. The CDR3: CASRKAGDTQYF. As DNA, the CDR3 is TGTGCCAGCAGAAAAGCGGGAGATACGCAGTATTTT.

J is TRBJ1-5 and V is TRBV19; 12 bases are a match to TRBD1. J was trimmed by 5 bases and V by 10 bases; bases with no gene match: 6. This CDR3 has 14 residues. Germline V gene data show CDR1 as LNHDA and CDR2 as SQIVND (reference sequence). CDR3 sequence: CATRDRGLHQPQHF. DNA of the CDR3: TGTGCCACCAGGGACAGGGGGCTGCATCAGCCCCAGCATTTT. The complete variable domain, with remaining parts taken from reference TRBV19 and TRBJ1-5, reads DGGITQSPKYLFRKEGQNVTLSCEQNLNHDAMYWYRQDPGQGLRLIYYSQIVNDFQKGDIAEGYSVSREKKESFPLTVTSAQKNPTAFYLCATRDRGLHQPQHFGDGTRLSIL.

This chain connects TRBV20-1 to TRBJ1-5, with D hard to call. Trimming removed 6 bases from V and 6 bases from J, with 21 bases in between. The CDR3 loop spans 15 amino acids. Germline V gene lookup returns CDR1 DFQATT and CDR2 SNEGSKA (reference sequence). The CDR3, as DNA: TGCAGTGCCAACCTTTGGGCTGGGGAGAGTCAGCCCCAGCATTTT. Translation gives CSANLWAGESQPQHF.

The rearrangement joins TRBV20-1 to TRBJ1-2; unclear D gene. The CDR3 contains 13 residues. From germline, CDR1 is DFQATT and CDR2 SNEGSKA (reference sequence). The germline V and J ends were trimmed by 0 bases and 7 bases, with 12 bases remaining between them. CDR3 bases: TGCAGTGCTAGAGACCCAAAAGGGTCTGGCTACACCTTC. Translated: CSARDPKGSGYTF.